These 32 T cell receptor beta chains share one sample of origin, sequenced in a study of TIL therapy for anti-PD-1-resistant metastatic lung cancer. Time point noted: pre-treatment sample, taken before nivolumab and TIL therapy. The immunoSEQ assay was v3. Using immunoSEQ multiplex PCR, the repertoire was profiled, and TCRdb retains in-frame clones only, with some absent. The sample contains tens of thousands of clones, more than 75% of which appear only once. The sample was blood, taken at baseline. These receptors all stem from a person aged 30 to 80 with non-small cell lung cancer.

This clone showed up just once. The chain couples TRBV18 to TRBJ1-1; D is perhaps TRBD1 (5 bases). Germline CDR1 and CDR2: KGHSH and LQKENI. The CDR3 is made up of 16 amino acids. V was shortened by 0 bases and J by 1 base, with 12 bases between the two germline ends. CDR3 sequence reads: CASSPPGRGRNTEAFF. CDR3 in DNA: TGTGCCAGCTCACCACCGGGGAGGGGTAGGAACACTGAAGCTTTCTTT.

The chain recombines TRBV7-6 with TRBJ1-5; D is unclear. Germline V CDR1 and CDR2: SGHVS, FNYEAQ. The CDR3 is made up of 13 amino acids. Trimming took off 6 bases at V and 8 bases at J, with 14 bases between the two ends. DNA of the CDR3: TGTGCCAGCAGGGCCTCGGATTCGGAGCCCCAGCATTTT. Encoded protein: CASRASDSEPQHF. The full variable domain, rest sourced from reference TRBV7-6 and TRBJ1-5, is GAGVSQSPRYKVTKRGQDVALRCDPISGHVSLYWYRQALGQGPEFLTYFNYEAQQDKSGLPNDRFSAERPEGSISTLTIQRTEQRDSAMYRCASRASDSEPQHFGDGTRLSIL.

The rearrangement links TRBV4-1 to TRBJ2-5; D call uncertain. The V end lost 0 bases, the J end lost 2 bases, and 10 bases lay between the germline ends. This CDR3 is built from 15 residues. The germline V gene has CDR1 MGHRA and CDR2 YSYEKL. The DNA of the CDR3 is TGCGCCAGCAGCCAAGATAAGGAGTCACAAGAGACCCAGTACTTC. Its translation is CASSQDKESQETQYF.

This clone has just a few counts. The chain recombines TRBV24-1 with TRBJ1-2; D perhaps matches TRBD1 (6 bases). The CDR3 consists of 15 residues. Trimming removed 5 bases from V and 6 bases from J, with 18 bases in between. Germline V gene sequence: CDR1 KGHDR, CDR2 SFDVKD. As DNA, the CDR3 is TGTGCCACCAGTGTTTACCCGTACAGGGATCATGGCTACACCTTC. It yields the protein CATSVYPYRDHGYTF.

The genes are TRBV6-6 and TRBJ1-1; D call uncertain. The ends were cut back, 2 bases at V and 5 bases at J, with 3 bases in the middle. The CDR3 is 11 amino acids. Per the germline V gene, CDR1 is MNHNY and CDR2 is SVGAGI (reference sequence). The CDR3 bases are TGTGCCAGCAGTTACCTTACTGAAGCTTTCTTT. It codes for CASSYLTEAFF.

This rearrangement joins TRBV14 to TRBJ2-3, with TRBD2 matching over 9 bases. Trimming took 4 bases from V and 5 from J; bases not matched to a gene: 4. The germline V gene encodes CDR1 SGHDN and CDR2 FVKESK. This CDR3 is built from 14 residues. The CDR3 DNA follows: TGTGCCAGCAGCCTAGCGGGAGCAGGAGATACGCAGTATTTT. This codes for CASSLAGAGDTQYF.

The J gene is TRBJ1-6, the V gene TRBV6-6, with TRBD1 identical over 7 bases. The CDR3 sequence is 15 residues long. Germline trimming cut 6 bases from V and 6 bases from J; bases unmatched to any gene: 8. Germline loops: CDR1 MNHNY, CDR2 SVGAGI (reference sequence). The CDR3 DNA reads TGTGCCAGCAGCTTCGGACAGGCGGGTAATTCACCCCTCCACTTT. Its translation is CASSFGQAGNSPLHF.

V gene TRBV6-4 combines with J gene TRBJ1-2; 7 nucleotides align to TRBD1. CDR1 is MRHNA, CDR2 SNTAGT, per germline. This CDR3 is 16 amino acids long. V dropped 2 bases and J dropped 3; count of bases not matched to a gene: 9. Written as DNA, the CDR3 is TGTGCCAGCAGTGACACTCCCGGGACAGATTACTATGGCTACACCTTC. It yields the protein CASSDTPGTDYYGYTF.

The chain couples TRBV20-1 to TRBJ2-1; D not certain. The germline V gene encodes CDR1 DFQATT and CDR2 SNEGSKA (reference sequence). V shed 7 bases and J shed 9 bases, with 13 bases lying between them. This CDR3 contains 11 residues. As DNA, the CDR3 is TGCAGTGGGCTTAACCCCGGTGAGCAGTTCTTC. Translating it yields CSGLNPGEQFF.

The chain uses TRBV5-1 and TRBJ2-7; possibly TRBD1 for D (7 bases). The CDR3 runs to 16 residues. In germline, CDR1 is SGHRS, CDR2 YFSETQ. Trimming pared 0 bases from V and 1 base from J, leaving 14 bases between. This CDR3 is CASSLARAGGSYEQYF. The CDR3 nucleotides are TGCGCCAGCAGCTTGGCCCGGGCAGGGGGGTCCTACGAGCAGTACTTC.

This chain connects TRBV5-1 to TRBJ2-7, with 11 bases lining up with TRBD2. CDR1 SGHRS and CDR2 YFSETQ come from the germline V gene. This CDR3 contains 14 residues. J lost 4 bases, V lost 7 bases, and 7 bases had no gene match. The CDR3 protein is CASGKTSGSYEQYF. As DNA, the CDR3 is TGCGCCAGCGGTAAAACTAGCGGGAGTTACGAGCAGTACTTC.

V and J are TRBV5-6 and TRBJ1-2; D not resolved. In germline, CDR1 is SGHDT, CDR2 YYEEEE. The CDR3 is made up of 12 amino acids. Deletions cut 4 bases from V and 2 bases from J, with 6 bases between. The CDR3 reads CASSLVNYGYTF. The DNA of the CDR3 is TGTGCCAGCAGCCTCGTCAACTATGGCTACACCTTC.

The chain couples TRBV5-4 to TRBJ2-2; perhaps TRBD2 as D (6 bases). The germline V gene has CDR1 SGHNT and CDR2 YYREEE (reference sequence). Deletions cut 0 bases from V and 6 bases from J, with 9 bases between. The CDR3 has 14 amino acids. The DNA of the CDR3 is TGTGCCAGCAGCTTGGTGGAGGGGCCCGGGGAGCTGTTTTTT. This translates into CASSLVEGPGELFF.

A single count supports this clone. This CDR3 reads CASSLSAGGLETQYF. The CDR3 bases are TGTGCCAGCAGCTTAAGCGCAGGGGGCCTAGAGACCCAGTACTTC. The rearrangement links TRBV7-3 to TRBJ2-5; 8 nucleotides agree with TRBD1. J lost 4 bases, V lost 1 base, and 5 bases had no gene match. From germline, CDR1 is SGHTA and CDR2 FQGTGA. This CDR3 spans 15 amino acids.

The rearrangement uses TRBV15 and TRBJ2-3, with D possibly being TRBD1 or TRBD2 (5 bases each). The CDR3 extends over 17 amino acids. Germline loops: CDR1 LNHNV, CDR2 YYDKDF (reference sequence). The V end was cut by 0 bases, the J end by 7 bases, with 20 bases between. The CDR3 spells CATSRDYGTHDQNTQYF. DNA for the CDR3: TGTGCCACCAGCAGAGATTATGGGACCCACGACCAGAATACGCAGTATTTT.

The chain is built from TRBV27 and TRBJ2-1; 15 bases map to TRBD2. Trimming removed 5 bases from V and 2 bases from J; junction bases left unmatched: 7. This CDR3 spans 18 amino acids. CDR1 is MNHEY, CDR2 SMNVEV, per germline (reference sequence). The CDR3 loop is CASSPGLAGGYPYNEQFF. The CDR3 DNA sequence: TGTGCCAGCAGTCCGGGACTAGCGGGGGGATATCCCTACAATGAGCAGTTCTTC.

The chain links TRBV3-1 (or the pseudogene TRBV3-2) to TRBJ2-7, with no clear D. The CDR3 is made up of 13 amino acids. Germline V CDR1 and CDR2: LGHDT, YNNKEL (reference sequence). V was cut by 5 bases and J by 3 bases, with 11 bases left in between. In nucleotides, the CDR3 is TGTGCCAGCAGCGCCGGTTGGAACTACGAGCAGTACTTC. Its translation: CASSAGWNYEQYF.

This chain uses TRBV5-1 with TRBJ2-7, with 9 bases lining up with TRBD1. The CDR3 length is 14 residues. With V trimmed by 3 bases and J by 5 bases, 6 bases remained unmatched. Germline lookup yields CDR1 SGHRS and CDR2 YFSETQ. The DNA for the CDR3 is TGCGCCAGCAGCTGGGACAGGGTAAGGCACGAGCAGTACTTC. This encodes CASSWDRVRHEQYF.

The chain recombines TRBV19 with TRBJ1-5; 7 bases line up with TRBD1. Per the germline V gene, CDR1 is LNHDA and CDR2 is SQIVND (reference sequence). Trimming took 0 bases from V and 7 from J; bases not matched to a gene: 9. This CDR3 contains 16 residues. The CDR3 loop reads CASSIESRQGVQPQHF. DNA for the CDR3: TGTGCCAGTAGTATAGAATCCCGACAGGGCGTCCAGCCCCAGCATTTT.

The gene calls are TRBV2 and TRBJ2-3, with 7 nucleotides matching TRBD2. V lost 8 bases to trimming and J lost 3 bases; unmatched junction nucleotides: 5. Germline V gene data show CDR1 as SNHLY and CDR2 as FYNNEI. This CDR3 region has 13 residues. The CDR3 DNA reads as TGTGCCAGCTGGGAGGGGAGAACAGATACGCAGTATTTT. The encoded protein is CASWEGRTDTQYF.

V is TRBV7-9 and J is TRBJ2-7; D remains unclear. This CDR3 comprises 14 residues. Trimming took off 4 bases at V and 0 bases at J, with 10 bases between the two ends. Germline loops: CDR1 SEHNR, CDR2 FQNEAQ (reference sequence). CDR3 coding DNA: TGTGCCAGCAGCTCGGTGGCGGCCTCCTACGAGCAGTACTTC. Its protein is CASSSVAASYEQYF.

The CDR3 sequence is CASSRWDRGRVMETQYF. CDR3 bases: TGTGCCAGCAGCAGATGGGACAGGGGGCGAGTCATGGAGACCCAGTACTTC. The chain is built from TRBV14 and TRBJ2-5; TRBD1 agrees at 12 bases. CDR3 size: 17 residues. J gave up 5 bases and V 5 bases, and 12 bases lay outside the gene matches. Germline-derived CDR1 and CDR2 are SGHDN and FVKESK.

The rearrangement uses TRBV6-5 and TRBJ1-2; 12 positions agree with TRBD1. The CDR3 is made up of 15 amino acids. Germline V gene data show CDR1 as MNHEY and CDR2 as SVGAGI. Trimming at V came to 5 bases and at J to 2 bases, leaving 3 bases not matched to a gene. The CDR3 nucleotides read TGTGCCAGCAGTACCGGGACAGGGGGCAACTATGGCTACACCTTC. Protein: CASSTGTGGNYGYTF.

This chain links TRBV3-1 (or the pseudogene TRBV3-2) with TRBJ1-1; D uncertain. Germline CDR1 reads LGHDT; CDR2 reads YNNKEL (reference sequence). The V gene lost 4 bases and the J gene lost 13 bases, with 19 bases spanning the gap. The CDR3 length is 13 residues. CDR3 loop: CASSPLEPRRFFF. The CDR3 DNA is TGTGCCAGCAGCCCCTTGGAGCCCCGACGGTTTTTCTTT.

This rearrangement joins TRBV5-1 to TRBJ2-2; D might be TRBD1 or TRBD2, each matching 5 bases. The V gene's germline CDR1 is SGHRS and CDR2 YFSETQ. Between the trimmed V and J ends, which lost 0 bases and 4 bases, there was a span of 10 bases. CDR3 length: 15 residues. CDR3 sequence (DNA): TGCGCCAGCAGCTTGGTGGGGGAAGGCACCGGGGAGCTGTTTTTT. Translated: CASSLVGEGTGELFF.

This clone was detected once. The gene calls are TRBV10-3 and TRBJ1-4; 7 bases agree with TRBD1. The V gene's germline CDR1 is ENHRY and CDR2 SYGVKD. The CDR3 covers 16 residues. V trimming: 3 bases; J trimming: 7 bases; junction bases outside the gene matches: 11. CDR3 protein: CAISERRGSGGEKLFF. The CDR3 nucleotides are TGTGCCATCAGTGAACGCAGGGGGTCGGGTGGTGAAAAACTGTTTTTT.

Only one count was recorded for this clone. This chain links TRBV15 with TRBJ1-6, with 7 bases that match TRBD1. This CDR3 has 15 amino acids. Germline V gene sequence: CDR1 LNHNV, CDR2 YYDKDF (reference sequence). J gave up 7 bases and V 1 base, and 4 bases lay outside the gene matches. CDR3 bases: TGTGCCACCAGCAGAGGTCAGGGGGACAATTCACCCCTCCACTTT. This translates into CATSRGQGDNSPLHF.

The gene calls are TRBV15 and TRBJ2-2, with a weak D call TRBD1 (5 bases). The CDR3 runs to 13 residues. Germline CDR1 reads LNHNV; CDR2 reads YYDKDF (reference sequence). V was trimmed by 9 bases and J by 1 base, leaving 9 bases between them. As DNA, the CDR3 is TGTGCCACGAGGACACGGAACACCGGGGAGCTGTTTTTT. Encoded protein: CATRTRNTGELFF.

The chain joins TRBV27 to TRBJ1-1, with TRBD1 matching 9 bases. The CDR3 extends over 16 amino acids. Trimming took 3 bases from V and 0 from J; bases not matched to a gene: 5. Germline CDR1 is MNHEY and CDR2 is SMNVEV (reference sequence). This CDR3 reads CASSFGTGTMNTEAFF. DNA of the CDR3: TGTGCCAGCAGTTTTGGGACAGGGACAATGAACACTGAAGCTTTCTTT.

V usage is TRBV30 and J usage is TRBJ2-7; D ambiguous. The CDR3 totals 11 residues. Trimming stripped 0 bases from V and 3 bases from J, with 3 bases between. The germline gives CDR1 GTSNPN, CDR2 SVGIG (reference sequence). The CDR3 loop reads CAWSVSYEQYF. The DNA for the CDR3 is TGTGCCTGGAGTGTAAGCTACGAGCAGTACTTC.

The rearrangement links TRBV3-1 (or the pseudogene TRBV3-2) to TRBJ1-2; TRBD1 agrees at 8 bases. The length of the CDR3 is 18 residues. Losses at the gene ends were 4 bases for V and 7 bases for J; bases not matched to a gene: 20. CDR1 LGHDT and CDR2 YNNKEL come from the germline V gene (reference sequence). CDR3 sequence: CASSPSPTGAFGVRGYTF. As DNA, the CDR3 is TGTGCCAGCAGCCCCTCCCCGACAGGGGCGTTCGGCGTGCGTGGCTACACCTTC.

This chain links TRBV6-1 with TRBJ1-6; no definite D call. The V end lost 2 bases, the J end lost 2 bases, and 13 bases lay between the germline ends. This CDR3 is 17 amino acids long. Germline-derived CDR1 and CDR2 are MNHNS and SASEGT. In nucleotides, the CDR3 is TGTGCCAGCAGTGAATCATCCGGGATCCCCTATAATTCACCCCTCCACTTT. Translated, it gives CASSESSGIPYNSPLHF.